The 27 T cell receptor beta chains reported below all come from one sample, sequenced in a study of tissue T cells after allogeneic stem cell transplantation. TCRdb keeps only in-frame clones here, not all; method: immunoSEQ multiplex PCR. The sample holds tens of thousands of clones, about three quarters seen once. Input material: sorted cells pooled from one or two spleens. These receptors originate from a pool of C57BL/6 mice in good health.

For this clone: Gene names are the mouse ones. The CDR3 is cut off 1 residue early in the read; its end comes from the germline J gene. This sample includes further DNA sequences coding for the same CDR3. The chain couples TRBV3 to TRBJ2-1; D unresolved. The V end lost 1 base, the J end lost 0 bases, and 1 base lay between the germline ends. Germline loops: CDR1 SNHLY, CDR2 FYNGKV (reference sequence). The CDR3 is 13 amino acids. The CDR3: CASSLDNYAEQFF. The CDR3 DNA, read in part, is TGTGCCAGCAGCTTAGATAACTATGCTGAGCAGTTC.

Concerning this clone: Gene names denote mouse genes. The CDR3 bases that were read are TGTGCCAGCAGCTTATCTGGGGGGGCTGAGCAGTTC. This gives the protein CASSLSGGAEQF. The entire CDR3 is CASSLSGGAEQFF. The chain couples TRBV3 to TRBJ2-1; TRBD2 aligns across 8 bases. Read coverage stops 1 residue before the CDR3 terminus; the germline J gene supplies the remainder. Germline loops: CDR1 SNHLY, CDR2 FYNGKV (reference sequence). The V gene end was trimmed by 2 bases and the J gene end by 7 bases; junction bases not matched to a gene: 1. CDR3 length: 13 amino acids.

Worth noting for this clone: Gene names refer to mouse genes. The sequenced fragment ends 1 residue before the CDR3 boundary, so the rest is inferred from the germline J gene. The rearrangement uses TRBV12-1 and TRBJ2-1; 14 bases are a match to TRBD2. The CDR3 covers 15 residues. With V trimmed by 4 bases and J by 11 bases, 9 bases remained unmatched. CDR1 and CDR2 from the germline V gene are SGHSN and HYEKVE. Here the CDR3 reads CASSPLGLGGRKQFF. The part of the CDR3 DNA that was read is TGTGCCAGCTCCCCGCTGGGACTGGGGGGGCGCAAGCAGTTC. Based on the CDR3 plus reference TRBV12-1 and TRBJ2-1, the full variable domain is DSGVVQSPRHIIKEKGGRSVLTCIPISGHSNVVWYQQTLGKELKFLIQHYEKVERDKGFLPSRFSVQQFDDYHSEMNMSALELEDSAMYFCASSPLGLGGRKQFFGPGTRLTVL.

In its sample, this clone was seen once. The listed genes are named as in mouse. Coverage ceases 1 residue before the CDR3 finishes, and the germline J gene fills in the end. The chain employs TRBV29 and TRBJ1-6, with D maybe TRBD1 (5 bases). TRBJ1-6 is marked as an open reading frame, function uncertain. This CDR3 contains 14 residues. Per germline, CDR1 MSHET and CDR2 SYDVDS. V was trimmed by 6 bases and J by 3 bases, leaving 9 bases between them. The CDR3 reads CASRQDNYNSPLYF. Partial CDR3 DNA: TGTGCTAGCAGGCAGGACAACTATAATTCGCCCCTCTAC.

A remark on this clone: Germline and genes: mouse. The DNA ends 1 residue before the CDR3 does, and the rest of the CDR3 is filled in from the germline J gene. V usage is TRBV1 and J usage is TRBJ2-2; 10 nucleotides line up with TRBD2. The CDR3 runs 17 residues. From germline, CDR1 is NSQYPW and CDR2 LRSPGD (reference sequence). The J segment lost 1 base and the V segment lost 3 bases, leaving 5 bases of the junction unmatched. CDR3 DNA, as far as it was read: TGCACCTGCAGTGCCTCGGGACTGGGGCTAAACACCGGGCAGCTCTAC. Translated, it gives CTCSASGLGLNTGQLY. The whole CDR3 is CTCSASGLGLNTGQLYF.

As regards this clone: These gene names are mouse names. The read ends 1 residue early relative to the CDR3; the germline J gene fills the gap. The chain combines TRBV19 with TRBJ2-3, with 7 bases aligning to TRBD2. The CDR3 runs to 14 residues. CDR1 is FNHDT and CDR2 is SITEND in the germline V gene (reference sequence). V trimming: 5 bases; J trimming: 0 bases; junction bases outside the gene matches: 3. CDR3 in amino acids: CASRPDWSAETLYF. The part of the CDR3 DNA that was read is TGTGCCAGCAGACCGGACTGGAGTGCAGAAACGCTGTAT.

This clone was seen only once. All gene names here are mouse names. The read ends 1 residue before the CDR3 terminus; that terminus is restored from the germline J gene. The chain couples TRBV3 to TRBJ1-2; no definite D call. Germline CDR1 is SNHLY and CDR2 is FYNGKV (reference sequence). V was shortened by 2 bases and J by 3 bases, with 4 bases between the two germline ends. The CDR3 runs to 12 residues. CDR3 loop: CASSLRHSDYTF. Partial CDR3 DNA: TGTGCCAGCAGCTTAAGGCACTCCGACTACACC.

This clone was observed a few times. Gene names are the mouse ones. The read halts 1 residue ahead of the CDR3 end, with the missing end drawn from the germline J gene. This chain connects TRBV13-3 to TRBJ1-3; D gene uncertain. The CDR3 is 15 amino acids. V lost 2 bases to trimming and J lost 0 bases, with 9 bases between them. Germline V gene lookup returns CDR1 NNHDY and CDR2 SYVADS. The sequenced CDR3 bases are TGTGCCAGCAGTGACCCCACAACTTCTGGAAATACGCTCTAT. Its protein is CASSDPTTSGNTLY. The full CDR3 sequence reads CASSDPTTSGNTLYF.

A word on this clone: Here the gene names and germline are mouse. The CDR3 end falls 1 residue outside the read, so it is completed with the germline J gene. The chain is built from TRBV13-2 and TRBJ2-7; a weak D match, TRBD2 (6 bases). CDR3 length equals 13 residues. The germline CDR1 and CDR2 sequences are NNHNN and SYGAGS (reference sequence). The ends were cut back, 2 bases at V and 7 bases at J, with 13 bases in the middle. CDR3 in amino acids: CASGDHRDSEQYF. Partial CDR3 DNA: TGTGCCAGCGGTGACCACCGGGACTCGGAACAGTAC.

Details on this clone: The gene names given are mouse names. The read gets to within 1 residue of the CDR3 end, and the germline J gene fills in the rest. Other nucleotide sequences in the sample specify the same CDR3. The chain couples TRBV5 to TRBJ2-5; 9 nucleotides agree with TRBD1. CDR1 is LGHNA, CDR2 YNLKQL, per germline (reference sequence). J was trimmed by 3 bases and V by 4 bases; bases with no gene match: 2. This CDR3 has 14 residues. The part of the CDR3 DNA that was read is TGTGCCAGCAGCCCCGACAGGGGGCAAGACACCCAGTAC. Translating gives CASSPDRGQDTQY. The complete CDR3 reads CASSPDRGQDTQYF.

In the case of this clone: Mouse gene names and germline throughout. CDR3 region: CASGGVRDSQDTQYF. The sequenced part of the CDR3 DNA is TGTGCCAGCGGTGGGGTCCGGGACAGTCAAGACACCCAGTAC. The V call is TRBV13-2, the J call TRBJ2-5; 7 bases map to TRBD1. The CDR3 is cut off 1 residue early in the read; its end comes from the germline J gene. Trimming removed 3 bases from V and 3 bases from J; junction bases left unmatched: 7. This CDR3 has 15 residues. CDR1 is NNHNN, CDR2 SYGAGS, per germline (reference sequence).

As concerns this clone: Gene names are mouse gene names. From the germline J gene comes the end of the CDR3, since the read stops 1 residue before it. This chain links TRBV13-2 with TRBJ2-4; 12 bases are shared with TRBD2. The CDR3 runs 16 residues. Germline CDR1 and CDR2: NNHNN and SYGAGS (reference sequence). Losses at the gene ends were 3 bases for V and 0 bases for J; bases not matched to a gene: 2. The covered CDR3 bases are TGTGCCAGCGGTGCGGACTGGGGGGGAAGTCAAAACACCTTGTAC. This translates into CASGADWGGSQNTLY. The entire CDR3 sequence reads CASGADWGGSQNTLYF.

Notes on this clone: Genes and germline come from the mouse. CDR3: CTCSATGTDNERLFF. Incomplete CDR3 DNA: TGCACCTGCAGTGCAACCGGGACAGACAACGAAAGATTATTT. This rearrangement joins TRBV1 to TRBJ1-4, with 7 positions matching TRBD1. The sequence runs out 1 residue before the end of the CDR3; the remainder is reconstructed from the germline J gene. V lost 2 bases, J lost 4 bases, and 4 bases stayed unmatched. The CDR3 contains 15 residues. Per germline, CDR1 NSQYPW and CDR2 LRSPGD (reference sequence).

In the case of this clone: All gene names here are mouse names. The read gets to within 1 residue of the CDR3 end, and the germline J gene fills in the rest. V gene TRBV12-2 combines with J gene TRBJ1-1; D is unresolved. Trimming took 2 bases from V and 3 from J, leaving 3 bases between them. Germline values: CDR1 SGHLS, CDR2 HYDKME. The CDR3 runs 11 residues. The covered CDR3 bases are TGTGCCAGCTCTCAGTACACAGAAGTCTTC. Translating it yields CASSQYTEVF. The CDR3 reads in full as CASSQYTEVFF.

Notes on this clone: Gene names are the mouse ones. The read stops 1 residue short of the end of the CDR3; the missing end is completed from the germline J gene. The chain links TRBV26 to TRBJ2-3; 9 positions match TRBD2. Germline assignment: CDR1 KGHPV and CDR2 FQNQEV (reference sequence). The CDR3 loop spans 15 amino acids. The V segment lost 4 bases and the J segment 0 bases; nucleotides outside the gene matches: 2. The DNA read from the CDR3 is TGTGCCAGCAGTCCGGGACTGGGTAGTGCAGAAACGCTGTAT. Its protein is CASSPGLGSAETLY. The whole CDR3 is CASSPGLGSAETLYF.

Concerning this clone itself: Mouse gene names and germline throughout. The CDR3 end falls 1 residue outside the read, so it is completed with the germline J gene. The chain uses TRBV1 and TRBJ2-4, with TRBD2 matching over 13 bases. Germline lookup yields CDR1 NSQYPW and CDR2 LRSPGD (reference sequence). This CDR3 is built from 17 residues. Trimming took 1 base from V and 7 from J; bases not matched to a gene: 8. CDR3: CTCSAVRDWGGEDTLYF. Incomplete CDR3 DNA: TGCACCTGCAGTGCAGTTCGGGACTGGGGGGGGGAAGACACCTTGTAC. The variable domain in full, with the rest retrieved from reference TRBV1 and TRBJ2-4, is VTLLEQNPRWRLVPRGQAVNLRCILKNSQYPWMSWYQQDLQKQLQWLFTLRSPGDKEVKSLPGADYLATRVTDTELRLQVANMSQGRTLYCTCSAVRDWGGEDTLYFGAGTRLSVL.

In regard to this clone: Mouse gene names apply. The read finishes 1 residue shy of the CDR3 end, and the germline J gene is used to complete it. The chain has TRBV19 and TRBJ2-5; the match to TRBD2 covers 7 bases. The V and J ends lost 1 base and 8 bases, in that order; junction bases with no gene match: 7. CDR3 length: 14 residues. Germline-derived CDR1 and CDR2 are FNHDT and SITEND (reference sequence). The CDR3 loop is CASSIRLGEGTQYF. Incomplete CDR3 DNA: TGTGCCAGCAGTATAAGGCTGGGGGAGGGCACCCAGTAC.

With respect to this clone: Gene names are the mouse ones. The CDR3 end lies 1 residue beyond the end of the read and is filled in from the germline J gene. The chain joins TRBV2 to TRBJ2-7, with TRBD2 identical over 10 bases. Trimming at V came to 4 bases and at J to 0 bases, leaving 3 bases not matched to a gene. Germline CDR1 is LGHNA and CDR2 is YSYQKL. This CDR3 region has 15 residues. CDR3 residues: CASSPGLGSSYEQYF. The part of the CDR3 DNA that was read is TGTGCCAGCAGCCCGGGACTGGGGAGCTCCTATGAACAGTAC.

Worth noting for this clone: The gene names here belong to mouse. The CDR3 protein is CASSLGDRGTNERLFF. Incomplete CDR3 DNA: TGTGCCAGCAGCTTAGGGGACAGGGGGACCAACGAAAGATTATTT. The J gene is TRBJ1-4, the V gene TRBV3; TRBD1 agrees at 11 bases. The read finishes 1 residue shy of the CDR3 end, and the germline J gene is used to complete it. Germline CDR1 is SNHLY and CDR2 is FYNGKV (reference sequence). V lost 1 base to trimming and J lost 3 bases; unmatched junction nucleotides: 1. The CDR3 runs to 16 residues.

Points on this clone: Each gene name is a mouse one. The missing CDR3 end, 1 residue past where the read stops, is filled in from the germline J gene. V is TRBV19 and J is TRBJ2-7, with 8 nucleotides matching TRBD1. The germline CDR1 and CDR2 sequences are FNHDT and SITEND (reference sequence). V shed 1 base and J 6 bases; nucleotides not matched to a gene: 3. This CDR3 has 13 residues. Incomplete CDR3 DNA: TGTGCCAGCAGTATACAGGGGGCGTTTGAACAGTAC. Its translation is CASSIQGAFEQY. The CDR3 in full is CASSIQGAFEQYF.

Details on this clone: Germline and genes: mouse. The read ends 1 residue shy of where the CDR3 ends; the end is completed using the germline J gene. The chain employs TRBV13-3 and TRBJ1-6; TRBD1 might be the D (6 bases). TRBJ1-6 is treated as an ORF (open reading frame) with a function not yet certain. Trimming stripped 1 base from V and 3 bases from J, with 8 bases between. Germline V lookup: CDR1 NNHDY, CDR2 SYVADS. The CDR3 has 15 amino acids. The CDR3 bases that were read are TGTGCCAGCAGTGATAGGGACAACTATAATTCGCCCCTCTAC. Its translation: CASSDRDNYNSPLY. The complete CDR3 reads CASSDRDNYNSPLYF.

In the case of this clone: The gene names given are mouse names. The CDR3 loop reads CASSDGTGNERLFF. The sequenced CDR3 bases are TGTGCCAGCAGTGATGGGACAGGCAACGAAAGATTATTT. V and J are TRBV13-1 and TRBJ1-4; TRBD1 matches 7 bases. The read finishes 1 residue shy of the CDR3 end, and the germline J gene is used to complete it. Germline CDR1 reads NSHNY; CDR2 reads SYGAGN. The CDR3 is 14 residues long. J was trimmed by 4 bases and V by 0 bases; bases with no gene match: 0.

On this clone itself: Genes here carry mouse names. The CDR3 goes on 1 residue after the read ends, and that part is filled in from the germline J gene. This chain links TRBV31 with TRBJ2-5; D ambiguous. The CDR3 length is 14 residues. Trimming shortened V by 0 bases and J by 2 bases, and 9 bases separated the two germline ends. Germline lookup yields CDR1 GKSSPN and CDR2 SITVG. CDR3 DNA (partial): TGTGCCTGGAGTCTAACTGACGTCCAAGACACCCAGTAC. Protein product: CAWSLTDVQDTQY. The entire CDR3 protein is CAWSLTDVQDTQYF.

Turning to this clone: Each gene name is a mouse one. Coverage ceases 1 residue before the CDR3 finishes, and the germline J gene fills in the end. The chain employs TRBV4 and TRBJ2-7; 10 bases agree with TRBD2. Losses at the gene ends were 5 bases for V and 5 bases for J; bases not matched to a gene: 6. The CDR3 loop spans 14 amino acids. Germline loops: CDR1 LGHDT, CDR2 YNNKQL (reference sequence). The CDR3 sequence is CASSHWGGGDEQYF. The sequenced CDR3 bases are TGTGCCAGCAGCCACTGGGGGGGAGGGGATGAACAGTAC.

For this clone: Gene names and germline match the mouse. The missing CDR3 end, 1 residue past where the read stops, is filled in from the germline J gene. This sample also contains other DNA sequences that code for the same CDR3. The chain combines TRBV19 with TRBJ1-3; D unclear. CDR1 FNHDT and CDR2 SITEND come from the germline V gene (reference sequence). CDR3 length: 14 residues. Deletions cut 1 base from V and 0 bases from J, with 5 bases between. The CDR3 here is CASSISDSGNTLYF. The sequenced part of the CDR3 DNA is TGTGCCAGCAGTATATCGGATTCTGGAAATACGCTCTAT.

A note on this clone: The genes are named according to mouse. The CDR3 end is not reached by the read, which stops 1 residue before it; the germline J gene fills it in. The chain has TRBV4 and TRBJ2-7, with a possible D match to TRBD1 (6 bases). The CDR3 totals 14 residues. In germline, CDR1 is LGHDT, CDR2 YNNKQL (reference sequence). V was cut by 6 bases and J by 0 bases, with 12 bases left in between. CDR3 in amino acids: CASRPGTSSYEQYF. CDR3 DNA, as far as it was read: TGTGCCAGCAGACCCGGGACATCCTCCTATGAACAGTAC.

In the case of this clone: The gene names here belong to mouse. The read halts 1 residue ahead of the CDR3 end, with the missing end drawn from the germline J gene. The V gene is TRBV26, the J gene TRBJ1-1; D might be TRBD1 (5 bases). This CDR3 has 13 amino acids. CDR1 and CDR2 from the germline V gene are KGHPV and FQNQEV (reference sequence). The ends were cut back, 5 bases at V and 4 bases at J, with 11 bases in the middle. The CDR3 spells CASSYRSGTEVFF. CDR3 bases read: TGTGCCAGCAGTTACAGGAGCGGCACAGAAGTCTTC.